These 6 T cell receptor beta chains were all obtained from the same sample, sequenced in a study of CD8+ T cells in alopecia areata (dated by TCRdb to the late 2010s). The sample's time point label, decoded: about four weeks on oral tofacitinib. The treatment or condition label, read with the paper, signifies: oral pan-JAK inhibitor, 5-10 mg twice daily. Libraries were constructed by the immunoSEQ multiplex PCR assay. To provide template for TCR sequencing, every sample had RNA extracted and reverse transcribed into cDNA. The table was pulled from immuneACCESS by TCRdb, which kept in-frame rearrangements only. Such tables lose some clones; where checked, under half of the loss comes from unresolved V genes, and the rest has no known cause. The sample includes 110,000 or so clones, with 50% to 75% observed a single time. The top ten clonotypes cover 25% to 30% of the sample. The material sequenced was CD8+ T cells sorted from blood, taken at week 4, from a patient treated with tofacitinib. These TCRs come from a human donor with alopecia areata.

Here the CDR3 DNA reads TGTGCCTGGAGTCTGGTACTAGGATCCTACGAGCAGTACTTC. This encodes CAWSLVLGSYEQYF. The genes are TRBV30 and TRBJ2-7; D is perhaps TRBD2 (5 bases). This CDR3 region has 14 residues. In germline, CDR1 is GTSNPN, CDR2 SVGIG (reference sequence). V was pared by 2 bases and J by 1 base, with 12 bases between.

This clone showed up just a few times. The J gene is TRBJ2-1, the V gene TRBV6-5; 13 nucleotides line up with TRBD2. Per germline, CDR1 MNHEY and CDR2 SVGAGI. The CDR3 spans 16 residues. V lost 0 bases, J lost 4 bases, and 0 bases stayed unmatched. This CDR3 is CASSYSGLAGYNEQFF. CDR3 DNA: TGTGCCAGCAGTTACTCGGGACTAGCGGGGTACAATGAGCAGTTCTTC.

The rearrangement links TRBV18 to TRBJ1-2; D possibly corresponds to TRBD1 (6 bases). The germline V and J ends were trimmed by 3 bases and 4 bases, with 9 bases remaining between them. From germline, CDR1 is KGHSH and CDR2 LQKENI. The CDR3 totals 13 residues. In DNA form, the CDR3 reads TGTGCCAGCTCACCTCGGGACACCTATGGCTACACCTTC. Protein product: CASSPRDTYGYTF.

The rearrangement links TRBV29-1 to TRBJ2-7; D unclear. The ends were cut back, 7 bases at V and 0 bases at J, with 13 bases in the middle. The CDR3 covers 13 residues. Germline V gene sequence: CDR1 SQVTM, CDR2 ANQGSEA. The CDR3 bases are TGCAGCGCCCGTTGGACGTCCTCCTACGAGCAGTACTTC. It is translated as CSARWTSSYEQYF.

V and J are TRBV7-9 and TRBJ2-1; D ambiguous. The length of the CDR3 is 13 residues. Trimming pared 5 bases from V and 3 bases from J, leaving 8 bases between. Germline assignment: CDR1 SEHNR and CDR2 FQNEAQ (reference sequence). The DNA for the CDR3 is TGTGCCAGCAGCCCCCCAGGCTACAATGAGCAGTTCTTC. Translating it yields CASSPPGYNEQFF.

Only a few counts were recorded for this clone. The chain joins TRBV13 to TRBJ1-1, with a tentative D call TRBD1 (6 bases). Germline CDR1 and CDR2: PRHDT and FYEKMQ (reference sequence). Trimming removed 2 bases from V and 1 base from J, with 8 bases in between. The CDR3 runs 14 residues. The CDR3 spells CASSLTGRNTEAFF. The CDR3, as DNA: TGTGCCAGCAGCTTAACAGGGCGGAACACTGAAGCTTTCTTT.